The 12 T cell receptor beta chains listed next were all sequenced from one sample in a study of cytomegalovirus exposure and HLA in healthy donors. Some clones are missing from TCRdb's copy, which holds only in-frame ones; the method was immunoSEQ multiplex PCR. The sample holds over 110,000 clones, approximately 87% seen once. Sequences were obtained from PBMCs. Receptor source: a man between 18 and 29 years old in good health and CMV-seronegative.

This sequence joins TRBV9 and TRBJ1-6; possible D gene TRBD1, 6 bases. This CDR3 is 15 amino acids long. V lost 2 bases and J lost 10, with 16 bases in between. CDR1 and CDR2 from the germline V gene are SGDLS and YYNGEE. CDR3 nucleotides: TGTGCCAGCAGCGTGGATCCGGGGACACTCTCACCCCTCCACTTT. Encoded protein: CASSVDPGTLSPLHF.

The chain carries TRBV5-1 and TRBJ1-4, with 10 bases aligning to TRBD1. CDR1 is SGHRS and CDR2 is YFSETQ in the germline V gene. The CDR3 runs to 15 residues. V dropped 4 bases and J dropped 8; count of bases not matched to a gene: 8. As DNA, the CDR3 is TGCGCCAGCAGCCCCGGACGGGACAGGGGCGAAAAACTGTTTTTT. As protein: CASSPGRDRGEKLFF. The full variable domain, completed using reference TRBV5-1 and TRBJ1-4, is KAGVTQTPRYLIKTRGQQVTLSCSPISGHRSVSWYQQTPGQGLQFLFEYFSETQRNKGNFPGRFSGRQFSNSRSEMNVSTLELGDSALYLCASSPGRDRGEKLFFGSGTQLSVL.

The chain uses TRBV5-1 and TRBJ2-7; 8 nucleotides agree with TRBD1. Germline V gene sequence: CDR1 SGHRS, CDR2 YFSETQ. This CDR3 has 18 residues. J lost 1 base, V lost 4 bases, and 16 bases had no gene match. CDR3 residues: CASSLVPGGESNSYEQYF. CDR3 sequence (DNA): TGCGCCAGCAGCCTAGTACCAGGGGGCGAATCAAATTCCTACGAGCAGTACTTC. The full variable domain, with the rest looked up from reference TRBV5-1 and TRBJ2-7, is KAGVTQTPRYLIKTRGQQVTLSCSPISGHRSVSWYQQTPGQGLQFLFEYFSETQRNKGNFPGRFSGRQFSNSRSEMNVSTLELGDSALYLCASSLVPGGESNSYEQYFGPGTRLTVT.

This clone was seen a handful of times. V gene TRBV6-1 combines with J gene TRBJ2-5; 7 bases match TRBD1. The germline CDR1 and CDR2 sequences are MNHNS and SASEGT. V was pared by 4 bases and J by 2 bases, with 7 bases of the junction left unmatched. This CDR3 spans 15 amino acids. CDR3 coding DNA: TGTGCCAGCAGTGGATACAGGGGTAGGCAAGAGACCCAGTACTTC. This sequence encodes CASSGYRGRQETQYF.

The rearrangement joins TRBV16 to TRBJ2-3, with 10 bases fitting TRBD2. CDR1 KGHSY and CDR2 FQNENV come from the germline V gene. With V trimmed by 4 bases and J by 4 bases, 17 bases remained unmatched. The CDR3 has 19 residues. The CDR3 sequence: CASSPLAGGGGNRPDTQYF. The DNA for the CDR3 is TGTGCCAGCAGCCCTTTAGCGGGAGGAGGAGGGAATCGCCCAGATACGCAGTATTTT. Complete variable domain (other parts from reference TRBV16 and TRBJ2-3): GEEVAQTPKHLVRGEGQKAKLYCAPIKGHSYVFWYQQVLKNEFKFLISFQNENVFDETGMPKERFSAKCLPNSPCSLEIQATKLEDSAVYFCASSPLAGGGGNRPDTQYFGPGTRLTVL.

The chain employs TRBV7-2 and TRBJ2-1; D is perhaps TRBD2 (6 bases). The CDR3 consists of 16 residues. Trimming took off 4 bases at V and 2 bases at J, with 15 bases between the two ends. In germline, CDR1 is SGHTA, CDR2 FQGNSA. CDR3 loop: CASSSSPAGAYNEQFF. The CDR3 bases are TGTGCCAGCAGCTCCTCCCCAGCGGGTGCCTACAATGAGCAGTTCTTC.

The chain carries TRBV6-5 and TRBJ1-3, with D possibly matching TRBD1 (5 bases). The CDR3 loop spans 16 amino acids. V was pared by 2 bases and J by 0 bases, with 11 bases between. The germline CDR1 and CDR2 sequences are MNHEY and SVGAGI. CDR3 sequence reads: CASSYARGLSGNTIYF. DNA of the CDR3: TGTGCCAGCAGTTACGCTCGGGGACTCTCTGGAAACACCATATATTTT.

The CDR3 sequence is CASSDRLASRSYNEQFF. The CDR3 DNA reads as TGTGCCAGCAGTGATAGGCTAGCGTCTCGATCCTACAATGAGCAGTTCTTC. The J gene is TRBJ2-1, the V gene TRBV6-1; maybe TRBD2 (6 bases). V was pared by 3 bases and J by 1 base, with 16 bases between. The CDR3 extends over 17 amino acids. Per the germline V gene, CDR1 is MNHNS and CDR2 is SASEGT.

This sequence joins TRBV5-1 and TRBJ2-3; TRBD1 might be the D (5 bases). This CDR3 has 14 residues. Trimming removed 4 bases at V and 0 bases at J, with 9 bases between. Germline-derived CDR1 and CDR2 are SGHRS and YFSETQ. The CDR3, as DNA: TGCGCCAGCAGCCCCAGGGTCAGCACAGATACGCAGTATTTT. This translates into CASSPRVSTDTQYF.

The CDR3 region is CASSLRGSSGAIYEQYF. The DNA for the CDR3 is TGTGCCAGCAGCTTACGGGGGAGTAGCGGGGCAATCTACGAGCAGTACTTC. V is TRBV7-8 and J is TRBJ2-7; TRBD2 agrees at 8 bases. The CDR3 contains 17 residues. V lost 2 bases, J lost 3 bases, and 12 bases stayed unmatched. Looked up from germline, CDR1 is SGHVS and CDR2 is FQNEAQ.

The chain carries TRBV30 and TRBJ2-5; 9 positions match TRBD1. Germline V gene sequence: CDR1 GTSNPN, CDR2 SVGIG (reference sequence). The CDR3 spans 15 residues. With 4 bases clipped from V and 3 bases from J, the junction kept 9 bases outside the gene matches. The CDR3 sequence is CAWMHLGQGKETQYF. The CDR3 bases are TGTGCCTGGATGCACCTAGGACAGGGGAAAGAGACCCAGTACTTC.

V gene TRBV29-1 combines with J gene TRBJ2-7; D ambiguous. The germline gives CDR1 SQVTM, CDR2 ANQGSEA. This CDR3 is built from 12 residues. V was cut by 4 bases and J by 0 bases, with 7 bases left in between. The CDR3 DNA follows: TGCAGCGTTGGTGGCAGCTCCTACGAGCAGTACTTC. This sequence encodes CSVGGSSYEQYF.